This T cell receptor (beta chain) emerged from a study of T cell responses to AZD1222 COVID-19 vaccine. Sequenced by immunoSEQ multiplex PCR; TCRdb stores in-frame clones only, minus some. This sample has around 160,000 clones, with about 89% found just once. Overall study findings and caveats: Regions left unmutated in variants are reportedly the target of nearly half of spike-specific TCRs. The peak T cell response came first, and repertoires were sampled only after it. Spike-specific TCR depth and breadth grew after two AZD1222 doses.

Note on this clone: Its matching antigen is unknown.

Doses given second, at about 4 or about 12 weeks, were pooled. The receptor was derived from an adult who received the AZD1222 COVID-19 vaccine. Sequenced material: peripheral blood, taken 28 days after the second AZD1222 dose.

This chain's CDR3 is CASSPEAGGIQNTGELFF. Written as DNA, the CDR3 is TGTGCCAGCAGCCCTGAAGCGGGGGGCATCCAGAACACCGGGGAGCTGTTTTTT. The rearrangement joins TRBV3-1 (or the pseudogene TRBV3-2) to TRBJ2-2; 9 bases match TRBD2. Germline CDR1 LGHDT, CDR2 YNNKEL (reference sequence). The CDR3 runs to 18 residues. After removal of 4 bases from V and 1 base from J, the junction contained 10 bases not matched to a gene.